The T cell receptor beta chain under discussion was sequenced for a study of T cell repertoires in cytomegalovirus infection (dated by TCRdb to between 2018 and 2021). Looking at the study overall: Because public TCR beta signatures pointed to carriage of CMV infection together with the matching HLA type, the HLA type of each donor mattered for the analysis. Findings and caveats that apply to the study as a whole: Carriers of CMV infection plus the relevant HLA type were discriminated by the cumulative frequency of public TCR beta family members in the study cohort and in an independent 352-donor cohort. In the ex vivo response, HLA-C-restricted CMV-specific TCR beta clonotypes were dominant, and in two of eight donors the single most frequent clonotype came from this HLA-C-restricted group.

These reads were obtained on an Illumina HiSeq 1500. Through fastp at Q25 and MiXCR, TCRdb rebuilt clones from the public reads, retaining in-frame beta chains. Rows with a matching CDR3 protein are joined into one entry that keeps the most common DNA and genes. The sample contains some 250,000 distinct CDR3 sequences, around 9% of them found a single time. Jointly, the top ten make up less than 15% of the sample. Comment on this clonotype: This clone's antigen is unknown. There are no base qualities to consult, and no much larger clone falls within one base.

V is cut back by 5 bases and J by 1 base, with 3 bases in the junction unmatched. The CDR3 numbers 14 residues from cysteine through phenylalanine. Only CDR3 DNA is held: 42 bases, read in frame from base 1. In the germline V gene (reference sequence), CDR1 corresponds to MNHEY and CDR2 to SMNVEV. The sequence was collected from a human donor in good health (CMV status not recorded). Some clones in this sample may be carry-over from other donors' samples. Sequencing input: PBMCs. In this chain, TRBV27 is recombined with TRBJ2-5; TRBD1 aligns with 8 central bases. The CDR3 in this case is CASSRTGFQETQYF. The bases read TGTGCCAGCAGTAGGACAGGGTTCCAAGAGACCCAGTACTTC.